Reported below is one TCR beta chain. Its antigen remains unknown. This entry belongs to a study of cytomegalovirus exposure and HLA in healthy donors. Findings of the study overall: Later on, a genetic analysis was performed. It linked a missense variant in DCLRE1C with V- and J-gene trimming of TCR beta.

Primers for the PCR totalled 60 Vbeta and 13 Jbeta. The method was immunoSEQ multiplex PCR; TCRdb's version includes in-frame clones alone and lacks a portion of them. Among roughly 160,000 clones listed, more than 65% were seen once. Germline V gene data show CDR1 as MGHDK and CDR2 as SYGVNS. The CDR3 sequence is 15 residues long. V lost 2 bases, J lost 1 base, and 10 bases lay in between. Healthy bone marrow donors made up the cohort. The source of this sequence is a woman between 45 and 60 years old in good health and CMV-seronegative. This chain connects TRBV25-1 to TRBJ2-3, with D perhaps TRBD2 (7 bases). Sequenced input: PBMCs. In DNA, the CDR3 is TGTGCCAGCAGTGAAGGGGGGGGGCGCACAGATACGCAGTATTTT. Residues: CASSEGGGRTDTQYF.